This TCR beta chain was identified during a study of T-cell memory formation after mild COVID-19. General study findings and limits: Day 15 to 85 contractors were CD4/CD8 balanced; later expanders leaned CD4+. Proof of SARS-CoV-2 specificity was absent for the second-wave clones that crested on day 37.

This clonotype appeared a few times. Its specificity is unknown. Trimming took off 4 bases at V and 1 base at J, with 10 bases between the two ends. The germline gives CDR1 SGHTA, CDR2 FQGNSA. There are 14 residues in the CDR3. TCRdb re-called the 5' RACE reads with MiXCR, one entry per CDR3 protein. Of roughly 350,000 distinct CDR3 sequences listed, about 21% are singletons. The sample was PBMCs or a T cell subset sorted from them (not recorded which). The chain couples TRBV7-2 to TRBJ2-5, with D unresolved. This TCR derives from an adult woman who had mild COVID-19 (a few samples of this study predate the infection). Cell type and time point are not known. This chain's CDR3 is CASSSWAIQETQYF. The CDR3 DNA sequence: TGTGCCAGCAGCTCGTGGGCTATCCAAGAGACCCAGTACTTC.